This T cell receptor (beta chain) was captured in a study of cytomegalovirus exposure and HLA in healthy donors. The V gene lost 0 bases and the J gene lost 1 base, with 11 bases spanning the gap. This CDR3 spans 15 amino acids. In germline, CDR1 is GTSNPN, CDR2 SVGIG (reference sequence). The method was immunoSEQ multiplex PCR; TCRdb's version includes in-frame clones alone and lacks a portion of them. The repertoire consists of approximately 160,000 clones, with roughly 86% occurring once and the leading ten covering over 9%. The chain is built from TRBV30 and TRBJ2-3; D is ambiguous. This sequence was found in a woman under 30 in good health and CMV-seropositive. The sample taken for sequencing was PBMCs. CDR3 sequence (DNA): TGTGCCTGGAGTGTCGGGTTAGCCGGCACAGATACGCAGTATTTT. This sequence encodes CAWSVGLAGTDTQYF.